This T cell receptor beta chain was found in a study of naive and memory T cell subsets (dated by TCRdb to the late 2010s). Looking at the study overall: Sorted naive and memory T cell subsets from peripheral blood were analyzed in the study using a UMI-based, open-source pipeline for TCR alpha and beta sequencing. IgG serology results and the functional CMV T cell responses were in complete agreement. RNA was DNase-treated and reverse transcribed with TCR constant-region primers, mostly using SuperScript III.

The CDR3 goes from the cysteine to the phenylalanine over 11 residues. Here the CDR3 DNA is all that survives: 33 bases in frame from base 1. CDR1 and CDR2, per the germline V gene (reference sequence), are SEHNR and FQNEAQ. The germline ends are 12 bases apart after V is trimmed by 8 bases and J by 11 bases. Findings and caveats that apply to the study as a whole: Each clonotype was defined as a single alpha or beta chain sequence rather than as a paired alpha/beta receptor. RNA-based TCR counts may be influenced by expression changes linked to T cell activation and differentiation. A few larger clonotypes were present in naive repertoires, especially CD8 naive repertoires, and these clonotypes were possibly memory cells re-expressing CD45RA. TCR abundance followed a power law whose exponent differed between naive and memory subsets but was consistent across the three individuals. The repertoire findings for the naive and memory subsets could not be validated against a ground truth, as none was available. After error correction, only a single occurrence was seen for over 90% of naive TCR sequences, so much steeper abundance distributions were produced than in memory subsets. Gini index rose and Shannon and inverse Simpson diversity fell from naive through CM, EM and EMRA in both CD4 and CD8 cells.

TCR alpha and beta chain libraries were amplified separately from the second PCR step onward. To determine each donor's CMV status, fresh PBMCs were stimulated overnight with CMV viral lysate, and IFNgamma production from CD4+ T cells was then assessed. Using Miltenyi beads, CD4 T cells were first positively selected, and CD8 T cells were then positively selected from the CD4-negative fraction. After staining for CD3, CD4, CD8, CD45RA, CD27 and a live/dead dye, cells were sorted on a BD Aria II into four subsets based on CD45RA and CD27. Three healthy volunteers provided blood, and each donor's sample was split into CD4 and CD8 T cells and then further divided into four differentiation subsets. About 0.13 L of peripheral blood was collected from each donor, and PBMC were isolated by Ficoll-Paque PLUS density-gradient centrifugation. Sorted cells were lysed in RLT buffer, after which RNA was extracted using a Qiagen RNeasy kit and stored at -80 degrees C.

Library preparation used UMI-ligation and nested PCR. The beta constant-region primer was an equimolar mix of two oligonucleotides covering both TRBC1 and TRBC2. T4 RNA ligase 1 ligated a single-stranded oligonucleotide carrying the SP2 primer and a 12-nucleotide UMI to the cDNA 3' end. The ligated cDNA went through four rounds of PCR with nested alpha and beta constant-region primers together with the SP2 primer. The ligation reaction was kept at 16 degrees C for roughly 18-25 hours. To avoid over-amplification, PCR2 was usually performed as a SYBR Green qPCR and halted once a predetermined threshold was reached. All purifications after the first were performed with Agencourt AMPure XP magnetic beads. Libraries were quantified by Qubit and checked on a TapeStation, with a main peak expected near 650 bp. Pooled libraries were sequenced on an Illumina MiSeq with v2 2x251 paired-end kits, typically giving roughly 0.9-2.1 million reads per sample. Each sample's library went into the pool at about 4 nM, and about 4.5-7.5% PhiX was added to help with cluster recognition. The original methods were these. V and J genes were assigned to Demultiplexor-processed FASTQ reads by Decombinator through tag matching, with a single base-pair mismatch being allowed. Collapsinator used UMIs to correct both sequencing errors and frequency errors arising from PCR heterogeneity. CDR3Translator translated TCRs and extracted CDR3s from the conserved cysteine to the FGXG phenylalanine, flagging non-productive sequences. Gini, Shannon entropy and inverse Simpson indices were calculated on repertoires that had been subsampled to equal numbers of UMI-defined TCRs. Clonotype abundance distributions were fitted to a power law by maximum likelihood within the linear range. Similar UMI counts, unique TCR numbers and clonal distributions were obtained with the pipeline and with MIGEC on one naive CD8 sample. In one analysis, naive TCRs that were also found in any memory subset of the same donor were excluded from the naive repertoire. The repertoires were searched for roughly 7,000 CMV-associated CDR3 sequences that had been compiled from VDJdb and a published dataset. TCRdb itself trimmed the public reads at Q25 with fastp, ran MiXCR and retained productive beta chains. Merged by CDR3 protein, the rows form single entries marked with the most common genes and DNA. TCRdb's processing, not the authors', yielded these V and J calls. This sample is represented by around 160,000 distinct CDR3 sequences; 15% to 20% of them were singletons. The ten biggest clones cover 0.14% to 0.15% of the sample.

Details on this clonotype: There is no known antigen for this receptor. No quality values exist for individual bases; no much larger clone is one base distant.

Recombination linked TRBV7-9 to TRBJ1-4, with a weak D call of TRBD1 (5 bases match). The TCR was taken from a human donor in good health. The sample was naive CD4+ T cells from blood. Taken with the paper, the label for cell subset or site translates to: naive T cells, CD45RA high CD27+. The DNA reads TGTGCCAGCGGAAACCAGGGTAAACTGTTTTTT. This translates into CASGNQGKLFF.